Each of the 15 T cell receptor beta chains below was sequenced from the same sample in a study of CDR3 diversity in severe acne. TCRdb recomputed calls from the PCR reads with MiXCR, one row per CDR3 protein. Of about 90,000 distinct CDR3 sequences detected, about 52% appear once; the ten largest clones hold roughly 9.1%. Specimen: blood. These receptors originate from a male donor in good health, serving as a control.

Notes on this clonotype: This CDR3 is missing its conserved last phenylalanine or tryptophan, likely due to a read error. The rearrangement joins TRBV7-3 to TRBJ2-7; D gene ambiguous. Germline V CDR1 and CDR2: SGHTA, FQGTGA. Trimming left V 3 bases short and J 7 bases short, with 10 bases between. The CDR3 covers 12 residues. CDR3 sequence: CASSFPPGEQYL. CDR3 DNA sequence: TGTGCCAGCAGCTTTCCCCCTGGGGAGCAGTACCTC.

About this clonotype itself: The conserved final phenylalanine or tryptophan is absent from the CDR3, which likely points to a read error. The CDR3 DNA is TGTGCCAGCCGGGGCGGCGGGAGTTACACCGGGGAGCTGTTTCTT. This codes for CASRGGGSYTGELFL. The gene calls are TRBV12-3 or TRBV12-4 and TRBJ2-2, with TRBD2 matching over 7 bases. The CDR3 runs 15 residues. Unmatched junction bases numbered 9, after V lost 8 bases and J lost 3 bases.

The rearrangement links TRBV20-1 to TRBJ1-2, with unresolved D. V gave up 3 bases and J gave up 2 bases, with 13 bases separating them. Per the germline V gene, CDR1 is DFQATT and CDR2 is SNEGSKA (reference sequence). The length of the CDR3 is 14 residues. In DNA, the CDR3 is TGCAGTGCTAGTGATCAAGTGCAAAACTATGGCTACACCTTC. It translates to CSASDQVQNYGYTF.

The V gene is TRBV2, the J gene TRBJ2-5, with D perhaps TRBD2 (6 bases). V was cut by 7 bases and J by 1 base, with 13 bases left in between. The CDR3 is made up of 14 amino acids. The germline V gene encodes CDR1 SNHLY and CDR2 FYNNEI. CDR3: CASKGGLTQETQYF. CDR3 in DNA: TGTGCCAGCAAGGGAGGACTAACCCAAGAGACCCAGTACTTC.

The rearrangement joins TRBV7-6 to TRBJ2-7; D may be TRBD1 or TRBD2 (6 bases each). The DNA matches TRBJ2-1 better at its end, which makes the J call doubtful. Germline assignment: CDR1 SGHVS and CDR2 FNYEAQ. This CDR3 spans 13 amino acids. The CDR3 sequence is CASSSGGWAEQFF. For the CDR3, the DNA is TGTGCCAGCAGCTCCGGGGGCTGGGCTGAGCAGTTCTTC.

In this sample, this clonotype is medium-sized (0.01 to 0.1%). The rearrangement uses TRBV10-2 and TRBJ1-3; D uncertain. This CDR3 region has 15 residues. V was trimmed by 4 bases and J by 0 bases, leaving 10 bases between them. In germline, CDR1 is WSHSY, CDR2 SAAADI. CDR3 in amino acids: CASSVTSLSGNTIYF. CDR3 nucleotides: TGCGCCAGCAGTGTTACCAGCCTCTCTGGAAACACCATATATTTT.

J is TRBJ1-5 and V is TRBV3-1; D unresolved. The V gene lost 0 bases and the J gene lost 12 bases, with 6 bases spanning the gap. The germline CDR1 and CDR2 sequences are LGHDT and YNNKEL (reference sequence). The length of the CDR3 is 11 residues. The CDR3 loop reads CASSQEEHQHF. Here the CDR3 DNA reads TGTGCCAGCAGCCAAGAAGAGCACCAGCATTTT.

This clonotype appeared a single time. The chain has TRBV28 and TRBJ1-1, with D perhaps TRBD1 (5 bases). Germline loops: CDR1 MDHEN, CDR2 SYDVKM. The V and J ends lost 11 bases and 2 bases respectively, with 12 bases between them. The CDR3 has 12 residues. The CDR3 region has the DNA TGTGCCGGCCAGGGACCAAACACTGAAGCTTTCTTT. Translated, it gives CAGQGPNTEAFF. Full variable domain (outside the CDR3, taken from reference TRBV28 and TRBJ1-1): DVKVTQSSRYLVKRTGEKVFLECVQDMDHENMFWYRQDPGLGLRLIYFSYDVKMKEKGDIPEGYSVSREKKERFSLILESASTNQTSMYLCAGQGPNTEAFFGQGTRLTVV.

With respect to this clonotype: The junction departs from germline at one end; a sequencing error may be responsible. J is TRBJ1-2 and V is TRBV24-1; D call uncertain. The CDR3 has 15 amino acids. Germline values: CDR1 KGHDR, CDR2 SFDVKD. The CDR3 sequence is CASSENSPRDYGYTF. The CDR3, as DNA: TGTGCCAGCAGTGAAAACAGCCCAAGGGACTATGGCTACACCTTC.

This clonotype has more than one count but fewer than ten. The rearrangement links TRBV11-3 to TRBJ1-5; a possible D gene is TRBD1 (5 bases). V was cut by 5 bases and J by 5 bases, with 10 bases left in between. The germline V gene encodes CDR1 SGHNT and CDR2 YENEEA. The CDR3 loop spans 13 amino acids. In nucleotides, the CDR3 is TGTGCCAGCAGCCAGGGTTCCGATCAGCCCCAGCATTTT. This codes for CASSQGSDQPQHF.

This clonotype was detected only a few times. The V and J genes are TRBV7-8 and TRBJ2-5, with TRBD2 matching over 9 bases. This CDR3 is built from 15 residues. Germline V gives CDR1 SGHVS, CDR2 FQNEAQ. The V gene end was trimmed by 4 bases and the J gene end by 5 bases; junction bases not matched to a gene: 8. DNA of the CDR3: TGTGCCAGCAGCTCATCCTGGGCGGGGGGGGAGACCCAGTACTTC. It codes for CASSSSWAGGETQYF.

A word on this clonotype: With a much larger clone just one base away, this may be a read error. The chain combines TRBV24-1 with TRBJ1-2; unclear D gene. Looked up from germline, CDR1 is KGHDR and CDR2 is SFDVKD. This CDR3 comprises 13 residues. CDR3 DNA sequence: TGTACCACCAGTGATTTGACCAACTATGGCTACACCTTC. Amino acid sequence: CTTSDLTNYGYTF.

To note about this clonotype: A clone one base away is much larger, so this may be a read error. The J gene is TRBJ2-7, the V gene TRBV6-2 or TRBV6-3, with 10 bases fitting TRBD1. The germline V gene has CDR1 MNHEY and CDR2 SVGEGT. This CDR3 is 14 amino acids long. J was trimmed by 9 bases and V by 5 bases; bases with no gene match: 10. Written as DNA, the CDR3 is TGTGCCAGCAGTCAGACAGGGGGCGGTGACGTGCAGTACTTC. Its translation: CASSQTGGGDVQYF.

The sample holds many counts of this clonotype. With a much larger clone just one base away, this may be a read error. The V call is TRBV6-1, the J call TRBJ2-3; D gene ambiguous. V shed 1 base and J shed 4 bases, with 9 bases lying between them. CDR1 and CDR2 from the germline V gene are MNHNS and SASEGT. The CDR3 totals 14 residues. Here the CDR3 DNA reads TGTGCCAGCAGTGAAGATCTCGACCCAGATACGCAGTATTTT. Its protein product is CASSEDLDPDTQYF.

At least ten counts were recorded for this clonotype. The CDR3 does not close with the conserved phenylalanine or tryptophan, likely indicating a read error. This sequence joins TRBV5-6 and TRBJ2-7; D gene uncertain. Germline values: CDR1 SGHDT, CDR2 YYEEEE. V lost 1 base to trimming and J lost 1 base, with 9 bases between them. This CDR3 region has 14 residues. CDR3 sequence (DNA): TGTGCCAGCAGCTTGCTGCGGCGATCCTACGAGCAGTACCTC. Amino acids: CASSLLRRSYEQYL.